This paragraph covers one T cell receptor beta chain sequence. This sample was taken from a study of OX40 agonist ivuxolimab in advanced cancers. Clones were sequenced by immunoSEQ multiplex PCR, and TCRdb holds only the in-frame ones, with some missing. The table records approximately 76,000 clones, almost 85% of them present only once. Sequencing used CD4+ or CD8+ T cells sorted from blood, obtained in a trial of the OX40 agonist ivuxolimab. This sequence originates from an adult with an advanced solid tumor such as melanoma, head and neck, liver or kidney cancer.

Here the CDR3 DNA reads TGTGCCAGCAGTTACTCCGGGACTAGCGGGGGCTATACGCAGTATTTT. Translated, it gives CASSYSGTSGGYTQYF. The chain recombines TRBV6-5 with TRBJ2-3, with 14 bases that match TRBD2. The V segment lost 0 bases and the J segment 7 bases; nucleotides outside the gene matches: 3. The V gene's germline CDR1 is MNHEY and CDR2 SVGAGI. The CDR3 runs to 16 residues.